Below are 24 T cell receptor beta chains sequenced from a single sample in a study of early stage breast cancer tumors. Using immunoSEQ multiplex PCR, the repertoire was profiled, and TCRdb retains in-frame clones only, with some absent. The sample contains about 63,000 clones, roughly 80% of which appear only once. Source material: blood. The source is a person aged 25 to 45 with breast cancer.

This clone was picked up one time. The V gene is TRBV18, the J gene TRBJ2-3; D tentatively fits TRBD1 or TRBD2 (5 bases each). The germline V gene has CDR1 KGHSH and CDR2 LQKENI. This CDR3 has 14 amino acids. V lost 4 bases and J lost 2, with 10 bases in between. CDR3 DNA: TGTGCCAGCTCACGGGACGCCACCACAGATACGCAGTATTTT. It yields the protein CASSRDATTDTQYF.

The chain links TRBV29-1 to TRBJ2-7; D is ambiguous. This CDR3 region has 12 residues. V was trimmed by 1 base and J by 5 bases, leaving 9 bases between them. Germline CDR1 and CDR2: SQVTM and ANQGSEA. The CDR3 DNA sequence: TGCAGCGTTGAAGGACTTGCCCACGAGCAGTACTTC. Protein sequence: CSVEGLAHEQYF.

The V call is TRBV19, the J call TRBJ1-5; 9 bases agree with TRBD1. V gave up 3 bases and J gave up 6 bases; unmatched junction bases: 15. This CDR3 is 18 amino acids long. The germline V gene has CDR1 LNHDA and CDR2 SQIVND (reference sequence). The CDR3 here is CASSIGLYRGHLGQPQHF. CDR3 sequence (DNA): TGTGCCAGTAGTATTGGGTTGTACAGGGGGCACTTGGGTCAGCCCCAGCATTTT.

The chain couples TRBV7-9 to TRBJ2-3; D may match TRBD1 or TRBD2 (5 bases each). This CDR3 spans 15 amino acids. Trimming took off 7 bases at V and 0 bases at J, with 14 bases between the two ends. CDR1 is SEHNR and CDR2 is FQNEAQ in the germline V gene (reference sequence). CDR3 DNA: TGTGCCAGCACCATCACGGGGCCAAGCACAGATACGCAGTATTTT. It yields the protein CASTITGPSTDTQYF.

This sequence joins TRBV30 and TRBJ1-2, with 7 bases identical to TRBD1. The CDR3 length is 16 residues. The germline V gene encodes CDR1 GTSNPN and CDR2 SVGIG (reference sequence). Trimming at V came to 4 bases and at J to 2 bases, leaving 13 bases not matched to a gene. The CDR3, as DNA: TGTGCCTGGAAACCCCCGCGACAGGGAGGAAACTATGGCTACACCTTC. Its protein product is CAWKPPRQGGNYGYTF. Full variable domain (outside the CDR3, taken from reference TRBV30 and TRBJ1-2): SQTIHQWPATLVQPVGSPLSLECTVEGTSNPNLYWYRQAAGRGLQLLFYSVGIGQISSEVPQNLSASRPQDRQFILSSKKLLLSDSGFYLCAWKPPRQGGNYGYTFGSGTRLTVV.

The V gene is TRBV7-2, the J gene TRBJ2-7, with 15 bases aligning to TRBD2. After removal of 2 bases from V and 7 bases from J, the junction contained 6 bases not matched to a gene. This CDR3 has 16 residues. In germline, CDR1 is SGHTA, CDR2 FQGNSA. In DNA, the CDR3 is TGTGCCAGCAGCTTATTCCCCGGGACTAGCGGGAGGGAGCAGTACTTC. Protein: CASSLFPGTSGREQYF.

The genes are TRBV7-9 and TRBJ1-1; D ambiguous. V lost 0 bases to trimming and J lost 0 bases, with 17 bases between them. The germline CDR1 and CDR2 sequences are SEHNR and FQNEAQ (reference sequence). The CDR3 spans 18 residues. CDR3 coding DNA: TGTGCCAGCAGCTTAGCCACAGCCTCCTGGGCGATGAACACTGAAGCTTTCTTT. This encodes CASSLATASWAMNTEAFF.

For the CDR3, the DNA is TGTGCCAGCAGTTATGGTAGCGGGAGCACCGGGGAGCTGTTTTTT. This translates into CASSYGSGSTGELFF. This chain links TRBV6-6 with TRBJ2-2; TRBD2 agrees at 9 bases. Germline-derived CDR1 and CDR2 are MNHNY and SVGAGI (reference sequence). This CDR3 spans 15 amino acids. Losses at the gene ends were 3 bases for V and 4 bases for J; bases not matched to a gene: 3.

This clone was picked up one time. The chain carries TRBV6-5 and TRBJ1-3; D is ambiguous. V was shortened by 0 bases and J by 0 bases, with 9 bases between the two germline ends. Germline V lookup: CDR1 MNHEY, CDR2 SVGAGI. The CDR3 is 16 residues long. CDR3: CASSYSSRSSGNTIYF. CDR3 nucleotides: TGTGCCAGCAGTTACTCAAGTCGCAGCTCTGGAAACACCATATATTTT.

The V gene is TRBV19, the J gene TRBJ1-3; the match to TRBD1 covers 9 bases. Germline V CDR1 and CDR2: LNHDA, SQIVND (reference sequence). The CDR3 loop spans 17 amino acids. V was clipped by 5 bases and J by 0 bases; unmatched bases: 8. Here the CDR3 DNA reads TGTGCCAGTAGTCCAGCAGGGACAGGGTTCTCTGGAAACACCATATATTTT. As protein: CASSPAGTGFSGNTIYF. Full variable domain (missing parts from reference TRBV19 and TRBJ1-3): DGGITQSPKYLFRKEGQNVTLSCEQNLNHDAMYWYRQDPGQGLRLIYYSQIVNDFQKGDIAEGYSVSREKKESFPLTVTSAQKNPTAFYLCASSPAGTGFSGNTIYFGEGSWLTVV.

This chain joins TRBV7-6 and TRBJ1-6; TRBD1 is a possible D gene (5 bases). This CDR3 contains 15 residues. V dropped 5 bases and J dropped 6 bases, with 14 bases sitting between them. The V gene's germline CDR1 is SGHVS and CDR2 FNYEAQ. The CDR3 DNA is TGTGCCAGCAGCATAGACAGTTCTATTAATTCACCCCTCCACTTT. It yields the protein CASSIDSSINSPLHF. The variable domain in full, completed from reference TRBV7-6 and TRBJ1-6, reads GAGVSQSPRYKVTKRGQDVALRCDPISGHVSLYWYRQALGQGPEFLTYFNYEAQQDKSGLPNDRFSAERPEGSISTLTIQRTEQRDSAMYRCASSIDSSINSPLHFGNGTRLTVT.

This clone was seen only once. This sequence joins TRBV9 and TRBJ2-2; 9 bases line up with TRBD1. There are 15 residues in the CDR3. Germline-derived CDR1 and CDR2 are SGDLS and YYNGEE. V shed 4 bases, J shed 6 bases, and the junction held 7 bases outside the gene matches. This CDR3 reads CASSPRTGVSGELFF. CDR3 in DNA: TGTGCCAGCAGCCCCCGGACAGGGGTCTCCGGGGAGCTGTTTTTT.

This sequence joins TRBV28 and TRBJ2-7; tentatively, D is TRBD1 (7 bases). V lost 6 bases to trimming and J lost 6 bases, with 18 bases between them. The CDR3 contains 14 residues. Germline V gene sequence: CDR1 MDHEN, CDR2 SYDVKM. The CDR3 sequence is CASRGGGAVGEQYF. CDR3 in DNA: TGTGCCAGCAGAGGAGGGGGCGCAGTAGGCGAGCAGTACTTC.

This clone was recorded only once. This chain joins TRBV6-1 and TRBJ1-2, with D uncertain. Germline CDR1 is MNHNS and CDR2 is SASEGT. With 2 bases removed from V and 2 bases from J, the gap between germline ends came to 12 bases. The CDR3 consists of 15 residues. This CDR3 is CASSEYVTRNYGYTF. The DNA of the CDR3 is TGTGCCAGCAGTGAATATGTGACTCGGAACTATGGCTACACCTTC.

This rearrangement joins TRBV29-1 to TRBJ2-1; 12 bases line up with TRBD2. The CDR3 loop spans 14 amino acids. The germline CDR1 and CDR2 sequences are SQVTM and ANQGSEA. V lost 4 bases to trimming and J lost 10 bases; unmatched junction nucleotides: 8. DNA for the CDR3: TGCAGCGTTGGTGTGACTAGCGGGAGTCTGGAGCAGTTCTTC. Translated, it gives CSVGVTSGSLEQFF.

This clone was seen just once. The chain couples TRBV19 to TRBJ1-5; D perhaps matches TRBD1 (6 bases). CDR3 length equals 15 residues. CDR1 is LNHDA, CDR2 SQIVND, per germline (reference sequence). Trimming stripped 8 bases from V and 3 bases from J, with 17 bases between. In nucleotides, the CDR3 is TGTGCCAGTTCCCTCCCGAGGGGGACCAATCAGCCCCAGCATTTT. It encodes CASSLPRGTNQPQHF.

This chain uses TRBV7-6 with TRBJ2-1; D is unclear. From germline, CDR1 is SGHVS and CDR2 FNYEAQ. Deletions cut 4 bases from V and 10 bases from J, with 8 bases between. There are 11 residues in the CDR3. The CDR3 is CASSSREEQFF. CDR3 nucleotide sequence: TGTGCCAGCAGCTCCCGAGAGGAGCAGTTCTTC.

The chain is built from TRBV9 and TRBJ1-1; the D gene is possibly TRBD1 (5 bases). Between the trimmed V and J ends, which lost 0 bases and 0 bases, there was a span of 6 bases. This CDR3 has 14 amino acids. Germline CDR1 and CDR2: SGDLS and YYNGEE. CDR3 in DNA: TGTGCCAGCAGCGTAGCAGGGATGAACACTGAAGCTTTCTTT. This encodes CASSVAGMNTEAFF.

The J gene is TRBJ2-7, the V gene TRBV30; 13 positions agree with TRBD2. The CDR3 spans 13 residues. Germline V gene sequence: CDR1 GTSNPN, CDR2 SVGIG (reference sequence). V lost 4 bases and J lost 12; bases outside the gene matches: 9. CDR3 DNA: TGTGCCTGGACCGGGACTAGCGGGACTCTCCGGTACTTC. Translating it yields CAWTGTSGTLRYF.

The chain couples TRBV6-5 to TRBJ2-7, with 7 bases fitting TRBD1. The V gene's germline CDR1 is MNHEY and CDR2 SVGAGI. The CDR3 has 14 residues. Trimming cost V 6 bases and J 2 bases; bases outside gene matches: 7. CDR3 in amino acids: CASSPQTGTYEQYF. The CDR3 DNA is TGTGCCAGCAGCCCTCAGACAGGGACCTACGAGCAGTACTTC.

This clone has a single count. CDR3 amino acids: CSVAAWDRPSYGYTF. The CDR3 DNA reads TGCAGCGTTGCGGCGTGGGACAGGCCGTCTTATGGCTACACCTTC. The chain couples TRBV29-1 to TRBJ1-2; 8 nucleotides align to TRBD1. With 4 bases clipped from V and 5 bases from J, the junction kept 12 bases outside the gene matches. CDR3 length equals 15 residues. CDR1 and CDR2 from the germline V gene are SQVTM and ANQGSEA.

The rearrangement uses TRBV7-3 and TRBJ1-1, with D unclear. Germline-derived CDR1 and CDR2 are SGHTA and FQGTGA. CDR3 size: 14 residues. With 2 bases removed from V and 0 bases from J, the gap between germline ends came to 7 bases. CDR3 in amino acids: CASSLGRLNTEAFF. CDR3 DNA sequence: TGTGCCAGCAGCTTAGGCAGATTGAACACTGAAGCTTTCTTT.

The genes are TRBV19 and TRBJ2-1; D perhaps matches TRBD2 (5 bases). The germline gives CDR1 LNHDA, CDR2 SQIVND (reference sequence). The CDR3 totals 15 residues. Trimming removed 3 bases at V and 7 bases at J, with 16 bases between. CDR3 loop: CASSIVAGRVNEQFF. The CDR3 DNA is TGTGCCAGTAGTATCGTGGCGGGCCGGGTTAATGAGCAGTTCTTC.

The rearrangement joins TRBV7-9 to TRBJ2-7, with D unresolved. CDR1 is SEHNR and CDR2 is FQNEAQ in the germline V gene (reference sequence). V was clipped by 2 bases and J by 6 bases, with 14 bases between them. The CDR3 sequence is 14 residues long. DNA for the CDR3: TGTGCCAGCAGCTTAAGTGGTGTAACCTCCGAGCAGTACTTC. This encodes CASSLSGVTSEQYF.